This T cell receptor beta chain was captured in a study of long-term antiretroviral therapy in people with HIV. Study outcomes and limitations: Records did not include ART adherence, viral resistance or therapy changes. Diversity went up after ART and still fell short of transplant donor controls. Repertoires from HIV showed CDR3 length ranges narrower than those of controls. Pre-ART clonal expansions dominated every time point's repertoire.

The authors ran the immunoSEQ assay, v3.0, at survey level. Some clones are missing from TCRdb's copy, which holds only in-frame ones; the method was immunoSEQ multiplex PCR. This sample has fewer than 30,000 clones; 81% occur once, and the top ten carry around 6.2%. The germline V gene encodes CDR1 LGHNA and CDR2 YNFKEQ. The CDR3 consists of 14 residues. V was pared by 0 bases and J by 5 bases, with 9 bases between. This clone came up once. The antigen remains undetermined. Sequencing used unsorted PBMCs, obtained 4.4 years after starting antiretroviral therapy. This chain uses TRBV4-2 with TRBJ2-3, with D unresolved. The clonotype originates from a man younger than 40 with HIV. CDR3: CASSQDDPGDTQYF. The CDR3 region has the DNA TGTGCCAGCAGCCAAGATGACCCCGGAGATACGCAGTATTTT.